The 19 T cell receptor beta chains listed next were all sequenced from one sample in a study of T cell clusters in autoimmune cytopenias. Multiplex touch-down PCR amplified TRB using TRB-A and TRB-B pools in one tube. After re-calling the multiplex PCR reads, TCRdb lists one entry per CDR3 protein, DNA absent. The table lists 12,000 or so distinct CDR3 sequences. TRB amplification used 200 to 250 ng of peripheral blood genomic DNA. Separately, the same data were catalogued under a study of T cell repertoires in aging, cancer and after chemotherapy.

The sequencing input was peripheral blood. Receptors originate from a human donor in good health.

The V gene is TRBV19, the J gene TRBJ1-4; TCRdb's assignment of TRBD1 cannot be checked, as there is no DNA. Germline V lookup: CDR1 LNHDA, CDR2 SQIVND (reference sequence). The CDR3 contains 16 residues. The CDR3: CASSIDAARGREKLFF.

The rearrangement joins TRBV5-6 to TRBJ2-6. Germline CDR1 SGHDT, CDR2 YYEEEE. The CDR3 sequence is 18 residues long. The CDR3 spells CASSLGGKPRSGANVLTF.

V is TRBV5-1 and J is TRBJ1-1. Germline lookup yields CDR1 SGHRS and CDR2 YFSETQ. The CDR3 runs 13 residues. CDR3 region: CASSDTTNTEAFF.

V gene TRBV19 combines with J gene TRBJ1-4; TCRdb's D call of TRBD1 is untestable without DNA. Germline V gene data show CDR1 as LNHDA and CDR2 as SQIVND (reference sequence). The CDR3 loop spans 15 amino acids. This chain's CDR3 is CASSDVTGSNEKLFF.

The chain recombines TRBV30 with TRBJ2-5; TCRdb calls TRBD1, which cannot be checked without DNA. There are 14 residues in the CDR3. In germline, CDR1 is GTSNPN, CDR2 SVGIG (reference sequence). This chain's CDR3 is CAWSADRGQETQYF.

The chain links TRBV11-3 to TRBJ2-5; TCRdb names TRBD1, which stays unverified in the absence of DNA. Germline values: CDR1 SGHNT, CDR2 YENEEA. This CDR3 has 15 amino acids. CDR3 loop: CASSSQGIPQETQYF. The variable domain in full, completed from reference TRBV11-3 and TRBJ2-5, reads EAGVVQSPRYKIIEKKQPVAFWCNPISGHNTLYWYLQNLGQGPELLIRYENEEAVDDSQLPKDRFSAERLKGVDSTLKIQPAELGDSAVYLCASSSQGIPQETQYFGPGTRLLVL.

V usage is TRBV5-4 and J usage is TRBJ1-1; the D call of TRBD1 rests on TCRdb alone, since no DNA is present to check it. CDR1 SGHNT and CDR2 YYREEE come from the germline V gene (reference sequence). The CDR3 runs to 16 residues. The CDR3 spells CASSLLGGWGNTEAFF. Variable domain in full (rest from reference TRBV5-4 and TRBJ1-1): ETGVTQSPTHLIKTRGQQVTLRCSSQSGHNTVSWYQQALGQGPQFIFQYYREEENGRGNFPPRFSGLQFPNYSSELNVNALELDDSALYLCASSLLGGWGNTEAFFGQGTRLTVV.

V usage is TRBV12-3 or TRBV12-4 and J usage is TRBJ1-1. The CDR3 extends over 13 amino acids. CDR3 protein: CASRLGQNTEAFF.

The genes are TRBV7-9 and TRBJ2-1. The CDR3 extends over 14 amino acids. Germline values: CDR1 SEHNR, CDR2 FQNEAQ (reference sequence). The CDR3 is CASSHQARSNEQFF.

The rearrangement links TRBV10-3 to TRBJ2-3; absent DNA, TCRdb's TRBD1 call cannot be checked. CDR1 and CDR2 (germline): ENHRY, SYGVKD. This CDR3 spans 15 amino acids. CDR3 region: CAISVSSQGSDTQYF.

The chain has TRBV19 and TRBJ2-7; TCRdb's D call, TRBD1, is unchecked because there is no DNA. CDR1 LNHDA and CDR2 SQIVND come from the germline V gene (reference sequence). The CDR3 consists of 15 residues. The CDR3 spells CASSPFWGSPYEQYF. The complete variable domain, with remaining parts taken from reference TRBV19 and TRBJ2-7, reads DGGITQSPKYLFRKEGQNVTLSCEQNLNHDAMYWYRQDPGQGLRLIYYSQIVNDFQKGDIAEGYSVSREKKESFPLTVTSAQKNPTAFYLCASSPFWGSPYEQYFGPGTRLTVT.

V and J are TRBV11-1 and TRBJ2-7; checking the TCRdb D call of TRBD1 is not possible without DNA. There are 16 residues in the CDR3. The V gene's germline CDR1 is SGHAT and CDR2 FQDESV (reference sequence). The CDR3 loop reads CASSPPGDRGTYEQYF. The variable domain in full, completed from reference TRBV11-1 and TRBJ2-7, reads EAEVAQSPRYKITEKSQAVAFWCDPISGHATLYWYRQILGQGPELLVQFQDESVVDDSQLPKDRFSAERLKGVDSTLKIQPAELGDSAMYLCASSPPGDRGTYEQYFGPGTRLTVT.

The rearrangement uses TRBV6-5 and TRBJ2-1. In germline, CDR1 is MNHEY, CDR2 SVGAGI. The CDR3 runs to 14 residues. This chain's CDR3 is CASSYSVAVGEQFF.

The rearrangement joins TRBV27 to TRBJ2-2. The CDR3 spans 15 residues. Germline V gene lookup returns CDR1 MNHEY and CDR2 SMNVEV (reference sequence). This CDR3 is CASSFRGSGTGELFF.

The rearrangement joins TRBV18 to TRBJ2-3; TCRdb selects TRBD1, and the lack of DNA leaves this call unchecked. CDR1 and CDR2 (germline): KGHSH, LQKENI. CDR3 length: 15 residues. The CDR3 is CASSPGGDPTDTQYF.

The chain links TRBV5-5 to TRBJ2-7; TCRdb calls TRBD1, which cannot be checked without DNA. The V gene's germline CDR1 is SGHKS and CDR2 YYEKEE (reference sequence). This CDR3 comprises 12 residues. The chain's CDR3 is CASSYGQGEQYF.

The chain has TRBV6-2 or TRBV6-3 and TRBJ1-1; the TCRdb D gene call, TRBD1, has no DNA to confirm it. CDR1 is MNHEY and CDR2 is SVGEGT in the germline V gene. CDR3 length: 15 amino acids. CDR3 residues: CASSGSPGGNTEAFF.

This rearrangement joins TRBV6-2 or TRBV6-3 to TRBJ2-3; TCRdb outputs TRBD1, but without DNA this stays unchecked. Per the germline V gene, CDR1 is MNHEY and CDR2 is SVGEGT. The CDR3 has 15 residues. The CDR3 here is CASIDRGRNTDTQYF.

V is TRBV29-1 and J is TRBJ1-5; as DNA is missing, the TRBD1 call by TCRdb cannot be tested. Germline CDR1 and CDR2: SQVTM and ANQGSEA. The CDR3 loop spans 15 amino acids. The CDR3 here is CSVVIQGASNQPQHF.